The clone carrying this T cell receptor beta chain was observed at least ten times. The data belong to a study of T cells in Graves' hyperthyroidism and ophthalmopathy. The CDR3 has 14 amino acids. V gave up 5 bases and J gave up 4 bases; unmatched junction bases: 7. The germline CDR1 and CDR2 sequences are MNHNS and SASEGT. Amplified regions were TCR beta CDR3 sequences from RNA transcripts. TCR CDR3 underwent first-round RT-PCR with the HTBI primer set. TCRdb redid the calling of the multiplex PCR reads with MiXCR, one entry per CDR3 protein. The table lists roughly 200,000 distinct CDR3 sequences, less than 20% of them singletons, with over 45% in the top ten. Pregnant or lactating patients were excluded, as were those with uncontrolled infection or other autoimmune disease.

This TCR was sampled from a woman aged 45-60 years with Graves' hyperthyroidism. Sequencing was performed on blood. The chain combines TRBV6-1 with TRBJ1-2; TRBD1 aligns across 7 bases. The CDR3 is CASSSRQGGYGYTF. The DNA for the CDR3 is TGTGCCAGCAGTTCGAGACAGGGAGGCTATGGCTACACCTTC.